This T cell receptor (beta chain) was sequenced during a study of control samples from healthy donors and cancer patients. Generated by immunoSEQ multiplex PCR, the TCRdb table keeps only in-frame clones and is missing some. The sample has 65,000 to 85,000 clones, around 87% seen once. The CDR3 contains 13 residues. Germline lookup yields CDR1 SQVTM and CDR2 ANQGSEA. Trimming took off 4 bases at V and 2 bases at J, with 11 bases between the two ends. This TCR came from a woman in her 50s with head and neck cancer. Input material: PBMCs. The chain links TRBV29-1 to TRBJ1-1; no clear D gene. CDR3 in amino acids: CSVGEGANTEAFF. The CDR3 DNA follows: TGCAGCGTTGGGGAGGGAGCCAACACTGAAGCTTTCTTT.